This T cell receptor beta chain was sequenced for a study of T cells in Graves' hyperthyroidism and ophthalmopathy. Study-wide context: Peripheral blood draws took place at initial diagnosis, ahead of any treatment. Points from the study as a whole: Blood also held most thyroid clonotypes expanded beyond 0.001.

CDR3 size: 15 residues. With 0 bases removed from V and 4 bases from J, the gap between germline ends came to 12 bases. The V gene's germline CDR1 is ENHRY and CDR2 SYGVKD. This clonotype was detected many times. Its antigen is not known. Reasons for excluding patients were uncontrolled infection, other autoimmune disease, pregnancy or lactation. Using 9.5 to 10 ml of fresh peripheral blood, PBMCs were prepared. TCR beta CDR3 region amplification was performed from RNA transcripts. HTBI primers were the set used in a first-round RT-PCR of the TCR CDR3. Each CDR3 protein is one row after TCRdb ran MiXCR on the multiplex PCR reads. The table has 450,000 to 550,000 distinct CDR3 sequences, about 24% seen once.

This chain joins TRBV10-3 and TRBJ1-2, with TRBD1 as a possible D gene (5 bases). The specimen was blood. The TCR was taken from a woman under 40 with Graves' ophthalmopathy. The DNA of the CDR3 is TGTGCCATCAGTGAGTCCCCAGGGTATAGCTATGGCTACACCTTC. Translation: CAISESPGYSYGYTF.